Presented here are 21 T cell receptor beta chains from one specimen sequenced in a study of control samples from healthy donors and cancer patients. Assay used: immunoSEQ multiplex PCR; TCRdb lists only in-frame clones, some missing. Of over 120,000 clones listed, around 94% were seen once; the top ten hold 11% to 15%. Material for sequencing was PBMCs. The receptors here all came from a man aged 60 to 75 with colorectal cancer.

This chain joins TRBV19 and TRBJ2-7; no clear D. The germline V gene encodes CDR1 LNHDA and CDR2 SQIVND (reference sequence). V was pared by 6 bases and J by 2 bases, with 11 bases between. CDR3 length: 13 residues. The CDR3 here is CASSPEPAYEQYF. DNA of the CDR3: TGTGCCAGTAGCCCCGAGCCCGCCTACGAGCAGTACTTC.

The chain carries TRBV7-9 and TRBJ2-1; 11 bases match TRBD2. The CDR3 consists of 16 residues. The V gene's germline CDR1 is SEHNR and CDR2 FQNEAQ (reference sequence). V lost 5 bases and J lost 4; bases outside the gene matches: 7. The chain's CDR3 is CASSPLSGGAYNEQFF. The DNA for the CDR3 is TGTGCCAGCAGCCCCCTTAGCGGGGGGGCTTACAATGAGCAGTTCTTC.

The CDR3 region is CASSPHRQTSGNTIYF. The CDR3 nucleotides are TGTGCCAGCAGTCCACACCGACAAACTTCTGGAAACACCATATATTTT. This chain joins TRBV6-6 and TRBJ1-3, with D hard to call. This CDR3 spans 16 amino acids. Germline CDR1 reads MNHNY; CDR2 reads SVGAGI (reference sequence). Trimming pared 5 bases from V and 1 base from J, leaving 15 bases between.

The rearrangement joins TRBV5-5 to TRBJ2-7, with D unresolved. Germline V lookup: CDR1 SGHKS, CDR2 YYEKEE (reference sequence). Trimming pared 6 bases from V and 5 bases from J, leaving 21 bases between. The CDR3 length is 15 residues. This CDR3 reads CASIPWAGKRDEQYF. The CDR3 DNA follows: TGTGCCAGCATCCCATGGGCCGGAAAGCGCGACGAGCAGTACTTC.

The genes are TRBV5-1 and TRBJ2-3; 9 positions match TRBD1. J lost 2 bases, V lost 4 bases, and 8 bases had no gene match. The germline V gene encodes CDR1 SGHRS and CDR2 YFSETQ. The CDR3 is made up of 16 amino acids. This CDR3 is CASSPGGQGHTDTQYF. Written as DNA, the CDR3 is TGCGCCAGCAGCCCGGGGGGACAGGGCCACACAGATACGCAGTATTTT.

The chain links TRBV27 to TRBJ1-2; D possibly corresponds to TRBD1 (5 bases). The germline V gene encodes CDR1 MNHEY and CDR2 SMNVEV (reference sequence). V lost 6 bases and J lost 2, with 10 bases in between. CDR3 length equals 13 residues. CDR3 DNA sequence: TGTGCCAGCAGCAAGGGACCGAACTATGGCTACACCTTC. Translating gives CASSKGPNYGYTF.

The rearrangement links TRBV5-5 to TRBJ1-5; D is undetermined. CDR1 SGHKS and CDR2 YYEKEE come from the germline V gene (reference sequence). V shed 0 bases and J shed 3 bases, with 13 bases lying between them. The length of the CDR3 is 16 residues. CDR3 in DNA: TGTGCCAGCAGCTTGGGTGGGTCAACTTACAATCAGCCCCAGCATTTT. Its protein is CASSLGGSTYNQPQHF.

The rearrangement joins TRBV25-1 to TRBJ2-7; the D is unclear. Trimming pared 6 bases from V and 1 base from J, leaving 16 bases between. Germline CDR1 and CDR2: MGHDK and SYGVNS. CDR3 length: 15 amino acids. This CDR3 is CASSEAFGYSYEQYF. CDR3 coding DNA: TGTGCCAGCAGCGAGGCGTTTGGCTATTCCTACGAGCAGTACTTC.

The V and J genes are TRBV5-1 and TRBJ2-2; 7 bases align to TRBD1. The V gene's germline CDR1 is SGHRS and CDR2 YFSETQ. This CDR3 is 16 amino acids long. Trimming cost V 8 bases and J 3 bases; bases outside gene matches: 13. This chain's CDR3 is CASKIGGRLDTGELFF. The CDR3 DNA follows: TGCGCCAGTAAAATAGGGGGCCGATTGGACACCGGGGAGCTGTTTTTT.

The chain employs TRBV7-9 and TRBJ1-3; perhaps TRBD1 as D (6 bases). The CDR3 covers 14 residues. The germline gives CDR1 SEHNR, CDR2 FQNEAQ (reference sequence). Trimming pared 3 bases from V and 1 base from J, leaving 7 bases between. CDR3 loop: CASSLGASGNTIYF. DNA of the CDR3: TGTGCCAGCAGCTTGGGGGCGTCTGGAAACACCATATATTTT.

The chain combines TRBV6-5 with TRBJ2-3; 15 bases are a match to TRBD2. The germline CDR1 and CDR2 sequences are MNHEY and SVGAGI. The CDR3 loop spans 16 amino acids. Germline trimming cut 4 bases from V and 4 bases from J; bases unmatched to any gene: 3. This CDR3 is CASSWGLAGGSDTQYF. The CDR3 bases are TGTGCCAGCAGTTGGGGACTAGCGGGGGGTTCAGATACGCAGTATTTT.

V is TRBV4-1 and J is TRBJ2-3; TRBD2 matches 11 bases. The V segment lost 4 bases and the J segment 0 bases; nucleotides outside the gene matches: 3. CDR3 length: 16 amino acids. Germline V gives CDR1 MGHRA, CDR2 YSYEKL. The DNA of the CDR3 is TGCGCCAGCAGCCTACTAGCGGGGGTCAGCACAGATACGCAGTATTTT. Translation gives CASSLLAGVSTDTQYF.

The sample holds one count of this clone. This chain links TRBV5-1 with TRBJ2-5; possible D gene TRBD2, 6 bases. V shed 4 bases and J shed 5 bases, with 18 bases lying between them. Germline values: CDR1 SGHRS, CDR2 YFSETQ. The CDR3 has 15 amino acids. DNA for the CDR3: TGCGCCAGCAGCCCAGAGTGGGGGGAACAGGAGACCCAGTACTTC. This translates into CASSPEWGEQETQYF.

The chain joins TRBV4-2 to TRBJ1-2, with D perhaps matching TRBD1 (6 bases). CDR3 length: 16 amino acids. Germline V gene lookup returns CDR1 LGHNA and CDR2 YNFKEQ. Trimming removed 0 bases from V and 7 bases from J, with 18 bases in between. CDR3 DNA sequence: TGTGCCAGCAGCCAAGAACGCAGGGGACTGGGGAGTGGCTACACCTTC. Its protein is CASSQERRGLGSGYTF.

This chain joins TRBV10-1 and TRBJ2-3, with 8 bases aligning to TRBD2. CDR3 length equals 16 residues. V lost 0 bases, J lost 2 bases, and 4 bases stayed unmatched. CDR1 WNHNN and CDR2 SYGVQD come from the germline V gene (reference sequence). CDR3 protein: CASSESISGNTDTQYF. CDR3 in DNA: TGCGCCAGCAGTGAGTCTATTAGCGGGAACACAGATACGCAGTATTTT.

V is TRBV7-2 and J is TRBJ2-3; D is unresolved. V was trimmed by 4 bases and J by 6 bases, leaving 14 bases between them. Germline CDR1 and CDR2: SGHTA and FQGNSA. CDR3 length: 14 amino acids. CDR3 region: CASSSPRPTDTQYF. DNA for the CDR3: TGTGCCAGCAGCTCTCCACGGCCCACGGATACGCAGTATTTT.

The chain joins TRBV5-1 to TRBJ1-3; no definite D call. The CDR3 runs to 15 residues. Deletions cut 4 bases from V and 0 bases from J, with 11 bases between. CDR1 SGHRS and CDR2 YFSETQ come from the germline V gene. The CDR3 loop reads CASSEGITSGNTIYF. The CDR3 bases are TGCGCCAGCAGCGAGGGCATAACCTCTGGAAACACCATATATTTT.

The gene calls are TRBV18 and TRBJ1-1; TRBD1 matches 8 bases. After removal of 6 bases from V and 10 bases from J, the junction contained 10 bases not matched to a gene. The CDR3 has 13 amino acids. The germline gives CDR1 KGHSH, CDR2 LQKENI. The CDR3 spells CASSPGQGRGAFF. The CDR3 nucleotides read TGTGCCAGCTCGCCAGGACAGGGACGCGGAGCTTTCTTT.

The rearrangement links TRBV7-9 to TRBJ1-5, with D unresolved. Trimming took 1 base from V and 2 from J, leaving 15 bases between them. Germline lookup yields CDR1 SEHNR and CDR2 FQNEAQ (reference sequence). The CDR3 is made up of 17 amino acids. In DNA form, the CDR3 reads TGTGCCAGCAGCTTAGATGGGCCGGGTGGCGGCAATCAGCCCCAGCATTTT. It yields the protein CASSLDGPGGGNQPQHF.

The V gene is TRBV19, the J gene TRBJ1-2; 9 nucleotides match TRBD1. Germline V gene sequence: CDR1 LNHDA, CDR2 SQIVND (reference sequence). The CDR3 totals 14 residues. After removal of 1 base from V and 6 bases from J, the junction contained 3 bases not matched to a gene. CDR3 sequence reads: CASSIGRTGDGYTF. The DNA for the CDR3 is TGTGCCAGTAGTATAGGGAGGACAGGGGATGGCTACACCTTC.

A single count supports this clone. V usage is TRBV6-6 and J usage is TRBJ1-2; the D is unclear. This CDR3 region has 12 residues. Germline V gene lookup returns CDR1 MNHNY and CDR2 SVGAGI (reference sequence). The V end was cut by 4 bases, the J end by 7 bases, with 10 bases between. The CDR3 here is CASSFTRGGYTF. The CDR3, as DNA: TGTGCCAGCAGTTTCACTCGGGGTGGCTACACCTTC.